The 29 T cell receptor beta chains in this list originate from one sample, sequenced in a study of cytomegalovirus exposure and HLA in healthy donors. Both 60 Vbeta primers and 13 Jbeta primers went into the PCR. Generated by immunoSEQ multiplex PCR, the TCRdb table keeps only in-frame clones and is missing some. This table holds about 61,000 clones, roughly 90% found once. The specimen sequenced was PBMCs. The receptors here all came from a man younger than 45 in good health and CMV-seropositive.

CDR3 DNA: TGTGCCAGCAGCTTGGCCCCAGGGATCTACGAGCAGTACTTC. It codes for CASSLAPGIYEQYF. The chain combines TRBV5-5 with TRBJ2-7, with TRBD1 as a possible D gene (5 bases). The V end lost 0 bases, the J end lost 3 bases, and 10 bases lay between the germline ends. The CDR3 spans 14 residues. Germline V gives CDR1 SGHKS, CDR2 YYEKEE (reference sequence).

This rearrangement joins TRBV7-9 to TRBJ2-7; 10 nucleotides line up with TRBD1. CDR1 is SEHNR, CDR2 FQNEAQ, per germline (reference sequence). Germline trimming cut 2 bases from V and 2 bases from J; bases unmatched to any gene: 3. This CDR3 is 15 amino acids long. CDR3: CASSLIGQGAYEQYF. The CDR3 DNA sequence: TGTGCCAGCAGCTTAATCGGACAGGGGGCCTACGAGCAGTACTTC.

V is TRBV11-2 and J is TRBJ2-7; TRBD1 agrees at 9 bases. Trimming cost V 5 bases and J 2 bases; bases outside gene matches: 7. The germline gives CDR1 SGHAT, CDR2 FQNNGV. The CDR3 spans 15 residues. CDR3 bases: TGTGCCAGCAGCAAAACCGGGACAGGGACCTACGAGCAGTACTTC. The encoded protein is CASSKTGTGTYEQYF.

The chain has TRBV6-5 and TRBJ2-6, with a tentative D call TRBD2 (6 bases). The CDR3 runs 15 residues. V was clipped by 2 bases and J by 4 bases, with 9 bases between them. CDR1 is MNHEY and CDR2 is SVGAGI in the germline V gene. CDR3 coding DNA: TGTGCCAGCAGTTACGGGGGGAGGGGGGCCAACGTCCTGACTTTC. It translates to CASSYGGRGANVLTF.

The rearrangement joins TRBV9 to TRBJ2-5; possibly TRBD2 for D (5 bases). The end of the DNA is better explained by TRBJ2-7, so the J call may be wrong. The CDR3 consists of 15 residues. Germline CDR1 SGDLS, CDR2 YYNGEE. The CDR3: CASSVGQLEAYEQYF. CDR3 nucleotide sequence: TGTGCCAGCAGCGTAGGCCAACTAGAAGCCTACGAGCAGTACTTC.

The chain recombines TRBV10-1 with TRBJ2-7; 9 bases map to TRBD2. After removal of 6 bases from V and 5 bases from J, the junction contained 8 bases not matched to a gene. Germline CDR1 is WNHNN and CDR2 is SYGVQD (reference sequence). The CDR3 has 14 residues. CDR3 sequence (DNA): TGCGCCAGCAGCGGTAGCGGGAGCCTCCACGAGCAGTACTTC. Translating gives CASSGSGSLHEQYF.

V and J are TRBV5-4 and TRBJ1-2; 7 nucleotides agree with TRBD1. The CDR3 consists of 14 residues. V gave up 2 bases and J gave up 2 bases; unmatched junction bases: 3. Germline V gene data show CDR1 as SGHNT and CDR2 as YYREEE (reference sequence). The CDR3 spells CASSFGTANYGYTF. The CDR3 DNA follows: TGTGCCAGCAGCTTTGGGACAGCCAACTATGGCTACACCTTC.

The rearrangement joins TRBV5-1 to TRBJ1-1; D is undetermined. Trimming took off 0 bases at V and 1 base at J, with 10 bases between the two ends. CDR3 length: 15 amino acids. Germline assignment: CDR1 SGHRS and CDR2 YFSETQ. CDR3 amino acids: CASSLGGRGNTEAFF. CDR3 DNA: TGCGCCAGCAGCTTGGGAGGTCGGGGGAACACTGAAGCTTTCTTT.

V gene TRBV10-1 combines with J gene TRBJ2-5; D possibly corresponds to TRBD2 (5 bases). Judging by the DNA end, TRBJ2-7 fits better; the J call may be wrong. Per germline, CDR1 WNHNN and CDR2 SYGVQD (reference sequence). CDR3 size: 13 residues. DNA of the CDR3: TGCGCCAGCAGGCCCAGCGGTTCCTACGAGCAGTACTTC. Amino acids: CASRPSGSYEQYF.

The chain uses TRBV7-9 and TRBJ1-1, with 7 bases lining up with TRBD1. CDR1 and CDR2 (germline): SEHNR, FQNEAQ (reference sequence). V lost 7 bases and J lost 8; bases outside the gene matches: 4. The CDR3 is 11 amino acids. The DNA of the CDR3 is TGTGCCAGCATGAAGGGGGCAGAAGCTTTCTTT. As protein: CASMKGAEAFF.

The rearrangement uses TRBV19 and TRBJ2-7; TRBD1 matches at 9 bases. The CDR3 is 15 residues long. Germline lookup yields CDR1 LNHDA and CDR2 SQIVND (reference sequence). V trimming: 0 bases; J trimming: 2 bases; junction bases outside the gene matches: 2. The CDR3 protein is CASSIDGTGTYEQYF. For the CDR3, the DNA is TGTGCCAGTAGTATAGACGGGACAGGGACCTACGAGCAGTACTTC.

V gene TRBV5-1 combines with J gene TRBJ2-3; 8 positions match TRBD1. V dropped 0 bases and J dropped 4; count of bases not matched to a gene: 7. Per germline, CDR1 SGHRS and CDR2 YFSETQ. This CDR3 contains 16 residues. This chain's CDR3 is CASSLAGQGDADTQYF. The CDR3 bases are TGCGCCAGCAGCTTGGCCGGACAGGGCGACGCAGATACGCAGTATTTT.

Remarks on this clone: Germline and junction disagree at one end, which may indicate a read error. The chain employs TRBV7-7 and TRBJ2-3; D not certain. CDR3 size: 14 residues. Looked up from germline, CDR1 is SSHAT and CDR2 is FNYEAQ (reference sequence). CDR3 sequence: CASSLDVGTDTQYF. The CDR3 DNA sequence: TGTGCTAGCAGCTTAGATGTAGGCACAGATACGCAGTATTTT.

The J gene is TRBJ2-3, the V gene TRBV30, with 8 bases matching TRBD1. The germline CDR1 and CDR2 sequences are GTSNPN and SVGIG (reference sequence). J was trimmed by 2 bases and V by 3 bases; bases with no gene match: 7. This CDR3 has 15 amino acids. In nucleotides, the CDR3 is TGTGCCTGGAGCGGCGGACAGGGTACCACAGATACGCAGTATTTT. As protein: CAWSGGQGTTDTQYF.

J is TRBJ2-1 and V is TRBV2, with TRBD2 matching 14 bases. Unmatched junction bases numbered 1, after V lost 6 bases and J lost 6 bases. Germline lookup yields CDR1 SNHLY and CDR2 FYNNEI. The CDR3 is made up of 14 amino acids. CDR3 nucleotide sequence: TGTGCCAGCAGAGGGACTAGCGGGAGCAATGAGCAGTTCTTC. It codes for CASRGTSGSNEQFF.

The rearrangement links TRBV27 to TRBJ1-2, with 9 bases identical to TRBD1. Losses at the gene ends were 4 bases for V and 7 bases for J; bases not matched to a gene: 4. In germline, CDR1 is MNHEY, CDR2 SMNVEV (reference sequence). The length of the CDR3 is 13 residues. The DNA for the CDR3 is TGTGCCAGCAGTTCACAGGGGGCCGGTGGCTACACCTTC. Translated, it gives CASSSQGAGGYTF.

V gene TRBV27 combines with J gene TRBJ1-6; D perhaps matches TRBD1 (6 bases). V lost 5 bases to trimming and J lost 7 bases, with 15 bases between them. Germline assignment: CDR1 MNHEY and CDR2 SMNVEV (reference sequence). The CDR3 consists of 15 residues. The CDR3: CASSPGQPYNSPLHF. The CDR3 region has the DNA TGTGCCAGCAGTCCCGGACAGCCTTACAATTCACCCCTCCACTTT.

The chain recombines TRBV6-1 with TRBJ2-2; TRBD2 agrees at 9 bases. V gave up 8 bases and J gave up 8 bases; unmatched junction bases: 12. The V gene's germline CDR1 is MNHNS and CDR2 SASEGT. The CDR3 is made up of 15 amino acids. DNA for the CDR3: TGTGCCAGCGAGGAATTAGCGGGAGACTTTGGGGAGCTGTTTTTT. As protein: CASEELAGDFGELFF.

CDR3 loop: CASTGQGSMNYGYTF. DNA for the CDR3: TGTGCCAGCACCGGGCAGGGTAGTATGAACTATGGCTACACCTTC. The chain uses TRBV6-1 and TRBJ1-2, with D possibly TRBD1 on 5 matching bases. The germline V gene has CDR1 MNHNS and CDR2 SASEGT. V dropped 7 bases and J dropped 2 bases, with 17 bases sitting between them. The CDR3 spans 15 residues.

In this sample, this clone turned up a few times. The genes are TRBV28 and TRBJ2-1; 7 bases map to TRBD2. Trimming took 8 bases from V and 9 from J; bases not matched to a gene: 16. This CDR3 contains 15 residues. Germline CDR1 MDHEN, CDR2 SYDVKM. The DNA for the CDR3 is TGTGCCAGCTACTTACGAGCAGGTGGGGGGGGTGAGCAGTTCTTC. Amino acid sequence: CASYLRAGGGGEQFF.

This chain uses TRBV2 with TRBJ1-4; D is unclear. Trimming removed 7 bases at V and 6 bases at J, with 12 bases between. The length of the CDR3 is 13 residues. Per germline, CDR1 SNHLY and CDR2 FYNNEI. For the CDR3, the DNA is TGTGCCAGCATCAGAGGGAGGGATGAAAAACTGTTTTTT. As protein: CASIRGRDEKLFF.

The chain recombines TRBV7-2 with TRBJ2-1, with 14 positions matching TRBD2. CDR1 and CDR2 (germline): SGHTA, FQGNSA. This CDR3 is built from 18 residues. The V gene end was trimmed by 2 bases and the J gene end by 7 bases; junction bases not matched to a gene: 10. In DNA form, the CDR3 reads TGTGCCAGCAGCTTAAGGCTAGCGGGACTAGCGGGAGAAAATGAGCAGTTCTTC. Translating it yields CASSLRLAGLAGENEQFF.

V is TRBV30 and J is TRBJ2-5, with D perhaps matching TRBD2 (6 bases). Between the trimmed V and J ends, which lost 4 bases and 7 bases, there was a span of 16 bases. Germline CDR1 reads GTSNPN; CDR2 reads SVGIG (reference sequence). The CDR3 is 13 amino acids. The CDR3 bases are TGTGCCTGGAACCCCGGGGAGGTGGGGACCCAGTACTTC. This codes for CAWNPGEVGTQYF.

CDR3 bases: TGTGCCAGCAGCTTAGACCGACAGGGAGATACGCAGTATTTT. Translated: CASSLDRQGDTQYF. The chain couples TRBV11-3 to TRBJ2-3, with TRBD1 identical over 7 bases. The CDR3 contains 14 residues. Germline assignment: CDR1 SGHNT and CDR2 YENEEA. V gave up 0 bases and J gave up 5 bases; unmatched junction bases: 2.

This rearrangement joins TRBV7-2 to TRBJ2-7; the D gene is possibly TRBD1 (6 bases). Germline lookup yields CDR1 SGHTA and CDR2 FQGNSA. The CDR3 runs to 14 residues. The V end lost 5 bases, the J end lost 2 bases, and 13 bases lay between the germline ends. CDR3 nucleotide sequence: TGTGCCAGCAGCCTAGGACAGAGAACCTACGAGCAGTACTTC. Its protein product is CASSLGQRTYEQYF.

This sequence joins TRBV27 and TRBJ2-4; D gene uncertain. Germline lookup yields CDR1 MNHEY and CDR2 SMNVEV (reference sequence). Trimming left V 5 bases short and J 1 base short, with 6 bases between. CDR3 length: 13 residues. The CDR3 loop is CASSPLAKNIQYF. For the CDR3, the DNA is TGTGCCAGCAGTCCCCTCGCCAAAAACATTCAGTACTTC.

The genes are TRBV7-9 and TRBJ2-1; D is perhaps TRBD1 (6 bases). V was shortened by 11 bases and J by 3 bases, with 11 bases between the two germline ends. The germline V gene has CDR1 SEHNR and CDR2 FQNEAQ (reference sequence). This CDR3 comprises 12 residues. CDR3: CAGTGLYNEQFF. CDR3 DNA sequence: TGTGCCGGTACAGGGCTCTACAATGAGCAGTTCTTC.

The chain recombines TRBV7-2 with TRBJ2-1, with 13 bases fitting TRBD2. The V and J ends lost 3 bases and 9 bases, in that order; junction bases with no gene match: 5. The length of the CDR3 is 15 residues. CDR1 and CDR2 from the germline V gene are SGHTA and FQGNSA. For the CDR3, the DNA is TGTGCCAGCAGCTTTGGACTAGCGGGAGAATCTGAGCAGTTCTTC. It yields the protein CASSFGLAGESEQFF. Full variable domain (missing parts from reference TRBV7-2 and TRBJ2-1): GAGVSQSPSNKVTEKGKDVELRCDPISGHTALYWYRQSLGQGLEFLIYFQGNSAPDKSGLPSDRFSAERTGGSVSTLTIQRTQQEDSAVYLCASSFGLAGESEQFFGPGTRLTVL.

The V call is TRBV7-9, the J call TRBJ2-7, with D maybe TRBD1 (5 bases). This CDR3 contains 15 residues. The germline V gene encodes CDR1 SEHNR and CDR2 FQNEAQ (reference sequence). Trimming took 5 bases from V and 5 from J, leaving 19 bases between them. The CDR3 here is CASSPQGVAGNEQYF. In DNA, the CDR3 is TGTGCCAGCAGCCCCCAAGGGGTGGCAGGGAACGAGCAGTACTTC.